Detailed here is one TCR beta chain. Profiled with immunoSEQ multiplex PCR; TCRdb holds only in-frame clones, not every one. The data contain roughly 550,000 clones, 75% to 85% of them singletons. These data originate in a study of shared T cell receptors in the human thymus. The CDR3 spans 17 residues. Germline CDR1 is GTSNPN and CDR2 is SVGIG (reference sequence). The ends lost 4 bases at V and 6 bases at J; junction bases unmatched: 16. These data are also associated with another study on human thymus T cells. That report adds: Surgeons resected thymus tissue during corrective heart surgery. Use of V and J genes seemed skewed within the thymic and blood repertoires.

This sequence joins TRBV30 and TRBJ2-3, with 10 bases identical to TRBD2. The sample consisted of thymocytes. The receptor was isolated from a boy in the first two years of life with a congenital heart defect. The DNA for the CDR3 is TGTGCCTGGACCGCCCCCCTCCTAGCGGGAGTGGGGGATACGCAGTATTTT. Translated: CAWTAPLLAGVGDTQYF.